Below are 6 T cell receptor beta chains sequenced from a single sample in a study of cytomegalovirus exposure and HLA in healthy donors (dated by TCRdb to about 2017). Library creation used the immunoSEQ multiplex PCR assay. For the multiplex PCR, a mixture combining 60 forward primers for TCR Vbeta segments and 13 reverse primers for TCR Jbeta segments was used. The clones in this table, taken by TCRdb from immuneACCESS, are in-frame only. Not every clone is retained; where verified, under half of the shortfall comes from an unresolved V gene, and the cause of the rest is unknown. In this sample the table shows fewer than 200,000 clones, around 77% of which occur a single time. The top ten clones comprise around 2.4% of the sample. The source material was PBMCs. These receptors all stem from a man aged 60-69 years in good health and CMV-seronegative.

This clone was seen only once. This sequence joins TRBV18 and TRBJ1-5; D remains ambiguous. Trimming left V 2 bases short and J 5 bases short, with 7 bases between. Per germline, CDR1 KGHSH and CDR2 LQKENI. This CDR3 contains 13 residues. This CDR3 reads CASSPGSDQPQHF. CDR3 bases: TGTGCCAGCTCACCAGGTTCGGATCAGCCCCAGCATTTT.

The rearrangement links TRBV27 to TRBJ2-6; 9 bases fit TRBD2. Germline V gene sequence: CDR1 MNHEY, CDR2 SMNVEV (reference sequence). CDR3 length equals 18 residues. J lost 2 bases, V lost 3 bases, and 8 bases had no gene match. The CDR3 coding sequence is TGTGCCAGCAGTTTCTCCCAGCGGGGGGTGCCTGGGGCCAACGTCCTGACTTTC. Translated: CASSFSQRGVPGANVLTF.

The gene calls are TRBV27 and TRBJ1-4, with 8 bases identical to TRBD1. This CDR3 spans 17 amino acids. Germline V lookup: CDR1 MNHEY, CDR2 SMNVEV (reference sequence). J gave up 6 bases and V 0 bases, and 9 bases lay outside the gene matches. CDR3 nucleotides: TGTGCCAGCAGTTTATCCGCCTCCGACAGGGGATATGAAAAACTGTTTTTT. This translates into CASSLSASDRGYEKLFF.

This chain joins TRBV29-1 and TRBJ2-3; 7 nucleotides align to TRBD1. In germline, CDR1 is SQVTM, CDR2 ANQGSEA. The CDR3 has 13 amino acids. Trimming removed 3 bases from V and 8 bases from J; junction bases left unmatched: 8. CDR3 protein: CSVDRDSLITQYF. The CDR3 region has the DNA TGCAGCGTTGACCGGGACAGCCTCATTACGCAGTATTTT.

The chain combines TRBV6-6 with TRBJ2-7; 8 bases fit TRBD1. Trimming cost V 4 bases and J 2 bases; bases outside gene matches: 7. Germline V gene sequence: CDR1 MNHNY, CDR2 SVGAGI (reference sequence). The length of the CDR3 is 15 residues. The CDR3 DNA reads TGTGCCAGCAGTTCCCTACAGGGGGAAACCTACGAGCAGTACTTC. Protein sequence: CASSSLQGETYEQYF.

The chain uses TRBV5-4 and TRBJ2-7, with 7 bases identical to TRBD1. J was trimmed by 5 bases and V by 2 bases; bases with no gene match: 4. The germline CDR1 and CDR2 sequences are SGHNT and YYREEE (reference sequence). The CDR3 runs to 13 residues. The CDR3 is CASSLDRDHEQYF. For the CDR3, the DNA is TGTGCCAGCAGCTTAGACAGGGACCACGAGCAGTACTTC.